A single sample gave rise to the 3 T cell receptor beta chains below, sequenced in a study of regulatory T cells in long-lasting Graves disease. As to time point: newly diagnosed GD, antithyroid drugs for less than 3 months. Researchers made the TCR library from RNA that was extracted from PBMCs. The TCR beta library used iRepertoire HTBI primers with Arm-PCR amplification of CDR3. From the multiplex PCR reads, TCRdb called clonotypes with MiXCR, one entry per CDR3 protein. The table shows approximately 540,000 distinct CDR3 sequences, with around 11% occurring only once. The sample was also linked to a second study, of T cells in Graves' hyperthyroidism and ophthalmopathy.

Material: peripheral blood mononuclear cells (PBMCs), obtained at new diagnosis, from a patient treated with antithyroid drugs. The source of these receptors is a woman in her 30s with Graves disease.

This clonotype has a count of ten or more. This sequence joins TRBV10-3 and TRBJ2-1; possible D gene TRBD1, 5 bases. The CDR3 length is 14 residues. The germline CDR1 and CDR2 sequences are ENHRY and SYGVKD. V shed 3 bases and J shed 5 bases, with 11 bases lying between them. This chain's CDR3 is CAISDNQGHNEQFF. The CDR3 DNA sequence: TGTGCCATCAGTGATAATCAGGGCCACAATGAGCAGTTCTTC.

This clonotype was detected only a few times. This rearrangement joins TRBV11-2 to TRBJ2-5; 13 nucleotides agree with TRBD2. Per germline, CDR1 SGHAT and CDR2 FQNNGV. The CDR3 is 16 residues long. Trimming at V came to 5 bases and at J to 2 bases, leaving 5 bases not matched to a gene. CDR3 protein: CASSAMGLAGQETQYF. CDR3 sequence (DNA): TGTGCCAGCAGCGCTATGGGACTAGCGGGACAAGAGACCCAGTACTTC.

This clonotype was recorded at least ten times. This chain joins TRBV29-1 and TRBJ2-1; perhaps TRBD1 as D (6 bases). V dropped 2 bases and J dropped 9 bases, with 14 bases sitting between them. The CDR3 is 13 residues long. The germline V gene has CDR1 SQVTM and CDR2 ANQGSEA. CDR3: CSVEPSVRGEQFF. The CDR3 DNA reads as TGCAGCGTTGAACCCTCAGTCAGGGGTGAGCAGTTCTTC.